This is a list of T cell receptor beta chains from one sample in a study of T cell responses to AZD1222 COVID-19 vaccine. Here immunoSEQ multiplex PCR was the method, and the copy in TCRdb shows in-frame clones only, minus some. The table includes 110,000 or so clones, approximately 88% detected once. The sample in question was peripheral blood, obtained 28 days after the second AZD1222 dose. All receptors derive from an adult who received the AZD1222 COVID-19 vaccine. The CDR3 runs from the conserved cysteine through the conserved F or W. The order of the fields is J gene, clone size, V gene, D gene, CDR3 protein, CDR3 DNA. A D gene is named only where the DNA matches it firmly. A row's size may be missing; if present it is once, few, many or a size class.

J gene: TRBJ2-1
clone size: -
V gene: TRBV27
D gene: TRBD1
CDR3 protein: CASSFDRGSVYEQFF
CDR3 DNA: TGTGCCAGCAGTTTCGACAGGGGGTCCGTGTATGAGCAGTTCTTC

J gene: TRBJ1-1
clone size: few
V gene: TRBV9
D gene: -
CDR3 protein: CASSVEWEGDPFF
CDR3 DNA: TGTGCCAGCAGCGTAGAATGGGAGGGGGACCCTTTCTTT

J gene: TRBJ2-3
clone size: -
V gene: TRBV7-3
D gene: -
CDR3 protein: CASSPTSSTDTQYF
CDR3 DNA: TGTGCCAGCAGCCCTACAAGTAGCACAGATACGCAGTATTTT

J gene: TRBJ1-1
clone size: -
V gene: TRBV5-1
D gene: -
CDR3 protein: CASSEGVVNTEAFF
CDR3 DNA: TGCGCCAGCAGCGAAGGGGTCGTGAACACTGAAGCTTTCTTT

J gene: TRBJ2-7
clone size: -
V gene: TRBV18
D gene: TRBD2
CDR3 protein: CASSTSGGPYEQYF
CDR3 DNA: TGTGCCAGCTCGACTAGCGGGGGGCCCTACGAGCAGTACTTC

J gene: TRBJ1-2
clone size: -
V gene: TRBV25-1
D gene: -
CDR3 protein: CASSESHSYYGYTF
CDR3 DNA: TGTGCCAGCAGTGAATCTCACAGTTATTATGGCTACACCTTC

J gene: TRBJ1-3
clone size: -
V gene: TRBV11-3
D gene: TRBD1
CDR3 protein: CASSHMRTDRALSGNTIYF
CDR3 DNA: TGTGCCAGCAGCCATATGAGGACAGACAGGGCCCTCTCTGGAAACACCATATATTTT

J gene: TRBJ1-1
clone size: once
V gene: TRBV10-3
D gene: -
CDR3 protein: CAISESGRDNTEAFF
CDR3 DNA: TGTGCCATCAGTGAGTCGGGCAGGGATAACACTGAAGCTTTCTTT

J gene: TRBJ1-1
clone size: -
V gene: TRBV5-4
D gene: -
CDR3 protein: CASSPTGTLNTEAFF
CDR3 DNA: TGTGCCAGCAGCCCGACCGGGACACTGAACACTGAAGCTTTCTTT

J gene: TRBJ1-1
clone size: -
V gene: TRBV7-2
D gene: -
CDR3 protein: CASSLEAGGEAFF
CDR3 DNA: TGTGCCAGCAGCTTAGAAGCGGGCGGGGAAGCTTTCTTT

J gene: TRBJ1-5
clone size: -
V gene: TRBV19
D gene: -
CDR3 protein: CASSTRDPAQPQHF
CDR3 DNA: TGTGCCAGTAGTACCCGGGACCCGGCTCAGCCCCAGCATTTT

J gene: TRBJ1-6
clone size: -
V gene: TRBV28
D gene: -
CDR3 protein: CASRVGSDHNSPLHF
CDR3 DNA: TGTGCCAGCAGGGTTGGATCGGATCATAATTCACCCCTCCACTTT

J gene: TRBJ1-6
clone size: -
V gene: TRBV5-8
D gene: TRBD1
CDR3 protein: CASSAGTVNSPLHF
CDR3 DNA: TGTGCCAGCAGCGCCGGGACAGTCAATTCACCCCTCCACTTT

J gene: TRBJ1-1
clone size: -
V gene: TRBV7-2
D gene: -
CDR3 protein: CASSPRAGSTEAFF
CDR3 DNA: TGTGCCAGCAGCCCGCGGGCAGGAAGCACTGAAGCTTTCTTT

J gene: TRBJ1-3
clone size: -
V gene: TRBV2
D gene: -
CDR3 protein: CASSPSFGNTIYF
CDR3 DNA: TGTGCCAGCAGCCCCTCGTTTGGAAACACCATATATTTT

J gene: TRBJ2-7
clone size: -
V gene: TRBV21-1
D gene: -
CDR3 protein: CASSKPERQGRLEQYF
CDR3 DNA: TGTGCCAGCAGCAAGCCGGAGAGACAGGGGAGGCTCGAGCAGTACTTC

J gene: TRBJ1-3
clone size: -
V gene: TRBV28
D gene: -
CDR3 protein: CGWGSGNTIYF
CDR3 DNA: TGTGGCTGGGGTTCTGGAAACACCATATATTTT

J gene: TRBJ1-6
clone size: -
V gene: TRBV9
D gene: -
CDR3 protein: CASSVGWGVNSPLHF
CDR3 DNA: TGTGCCAGCAGCGTAGGCTGGGGGGTAAATTCACCCCTCCACTTT

J gene: TRBJ2-5
clone size: -
V gene: TRBV4-2
D gene: TRBD2
CDR3 protein: CASHDSGGEETQYF
CDR3 DNA: TGTGCCAGCCATGACTCGGGAGGGGAAGAGACCCAGTACTTC

J gene: TRBJ2-5
clone size: -
V gene: TRBV6-5
D gene: -
CDR3 protein: CASRAETGWETQYF
CDR3 DNA: TGTGCCAGCAGAGCTGAAACAGGTTGGGAGACCCAGTACTTC

J gene: TRBJ1-5
clone size: -
V gene: TRBV18
D gene: -
CDR3 protein: CASSAGALGNQPQHF
CDR3 DNA: TGTGCCAGTTCCGCGGGGGCATTGGGCAATCAGCCCCAGCATTTT

J gene: TRBJ2-1
clone size: -
V gene: TRBV10-2
D gene: -
CDR3 protein: CASSLHEMGEQFF
CDR3 DNA: TGCGCCAGCAGTCTTCATGAGATGGGTGAGCAGTTCTTC

J gene: TRBJ2-2
clone size: few
V gene: TRBV5-4
D gene: TRBD1
CDR3 protein: CASSQVQGANTGELFF
CDR3 DNA: TGTGCCAGCAGCCAAGTACAGGGGGCCAACACCGGGGAGCTGTTTTTT

J gene: TRBJ1-1
clone size: -
V gene: TRBV19
D gene: TRBD1
CDR3 protein: CASSFPLGTAYSGNTEAFF
CDR3 DNA: TGTGCCAGTAGTTTCCCTTTGGGGACAGCTTATTCGGGTAACACTGAAGCTTTCTTT

J gene: TRBJ1-1
clone size: once
V gene: TRBV7-3
D gene: -
CDR3 protein: CASSITGGTEAFF
CDR3 DNA: TGTGCCAGCAGCATTACCGGGGGGACTGAAGCTTTCTTT

J gene: TRBJ2-5
clone size: -
V gene: TRBV3-1/TRBV3-2
D gene: -
CDR3 protein: CASSQQTQYF
CDR3 DNA: TGTGCCAGCAGCCAACAGACCCAGTACTTC

J gene: TRBJ1-2
clone size: -
V gene: TRBV11-2
D gene: -
CDR3 protein: CASSLAGGAGLSYGYTF
CDR3 DNA: TGTGCCAGCAGCTTAGCGGGGGGCGCTGGGTTATCCTATGGCTACACCTTC

J gene: TRBJ2-2
clone size: -
V gene: TRBV12-5
D gene: -
CDR3 protein: CASGLTGRGAGELFF
CDR3 DNA: TGTGCTAGTGGTTTGACAGGGAGGGGAGCCGGGGAGCTGTTTTTT

J gene: TRBJ1-2
clone size: -
V gene: TRBV6-5
D gene: -
CDR3 protein: CASSYVQGVKGYTF
CDR3 DNA: TGTGCCAGCAGTTACGTCCAGGGAGTGAAAGGCTACACCTTC

J gene: TRBJ2-7
clone size: -
V gene: TRBV5-1
D gene: -
CDR3 protein: CASRTLGTNNYEQYF
CDR3 DNA: TGCGCCAGCAGGACCCTCGGGACAAACAACTACGAGCAGTACTTC

J gene: TRBJ2-7
clone size: -
V gene: TRBV6-5
D gene: -
CDR3 protein: CASTPRATSYEQYF
CDR3 DNA: TGTGCCAGCACCCCAAGGGCCACCTCCTACGAGCAGTACTTC

J gene: TRBJ1-1
clone size: -
V gene: TRBV18
D gene: -
CDR3 protein: CASSPRVNTEAFF
CDR3 DNA: TGTGCCAGCTCACCACGGGTGAACACTGAAGCTTTCTTT

J gene: TRBJ1-2
clone size: -
V gene: TRBV27
D gene: -
CDR3 protein: CASSSDGRGRFYGYTF
CDR3 DNA: TGTGCCAGCAGTTCCGACGGGAGGGGACGATTCTATGGCTACACCTTC